The 6 T cell receptor beta chains given below trace back to one sample, sequenced in a study of human T cells and chemical hapten exposure. Time point denoted: patch test 1, 2 weeks after DPC sensitization. Treatment here: therapeutic diphenylcyclopropenone sensitization with weekly scalp DPC. TCRdb analysed the RACE reads with MiXCR anew, one entry per CDR3 protein. This table has 150,000 to 200,000 distinct CDR3 sequences, more than 12% appearing once. The source was whole blood, collected in connection with sensitization to the hapten diphenylcyclopropenone (DPC). The receptors stem from a woman aged 25 to 45 with alopecia areata. Some clones in this sample may be carry-over from other donors' samples.

The V gene is TRBV29-1, the J gene TRBJ2-7, with no clear D. V lost 5 bases, J lost 1 base, and 15 bases lay in between. CDR3 length: 14 residues. Per the germline V gene, CDR1 is SQVTM and CDR2 is ANQGSEA. CDR3 bases: TGCAGCGTTCCCATACGGCGGCTATCCTACGAGCAGTACTTC. It yields the protein CSVPIRRLSYEQYF.

V and J are TRBV19 and TRBJ1-2; D not certain. Looked up from germline, CDR1 is LNHDA and CDR2 is SQIVND (reference sequence). V was cut by 5 bases and J by 2 bases, with 15 bases left in between. This CDR3 has 15 residues. The CDR3 nucleotides are TGTGCCAGTAGTCCCTCCGACGCTTGGAACTATGGCTACACCTTC. Translating it yields CASSPSDAWNYGYTF.

The chain combines TRBV2 with TRBJ2-7; D remains ambiguous. Germline V gives CDR1 SNHLY, CDR2 FYNNEI. Trimming took off 6 bases at V and 7 bases at J, with 13 bases between the two ends. The CDR3 consists of 12 residues. The CDR3 sequence: CASSRRSSEQYF. The DNA for the CDR3 is TGTGCCAGCAGCCGCAGGTCCTCTGAGCAGTACTTC.

The table lists this clonotype with many counts. The V call is TRBV24-1, the J call TRBJ2-7, with TRBD1 matching 8 bases. In germline, CDR1 is KGHDR, CDR2 SFDVKD. This CDR3 is built from 15 residues. J was trimmed by 0 bases and V by 4 bases; bases with no gene match: 4. This chain's CDR3 is CATSDWTGTSYEQYF. CDR3 coding DNA: TGTGCCACCAGTGACTGGACAGGGACCTCCTACGAGCAGTACTTC.

This clonotype has ten or more counts. The chain links TRBV5-1 to TRBJ2-3, with 11 bases identical to TRBD2. This CDR3 contains 15 residues. Trimming took 4 bases from V and 4 from J; bases not matched to a gene: 5. The germline gives CDR1 SGHRS, CDR2 YFSETQ. This CDR3 reads CASSTTSGAADTQYF. The CDR3, as DNA: TGCGCCAGCAGCACGACTAGCGGGGCGGCAGATACGCAGTATTTT.

This clonotype was observed a few times. The chain joins TRBV4-1 to TRBJ1-1, with D unresolved. The germline V gene encodes CDR1 MGHRA and CDR2 YSYEKL. V gave up 0 bases and J gave up 3 bases, with 14 bases separating them. The CDR3 is made up of 16 amino acids. The CDR3 loop reads CASSQDWRGGYTEAFF. Here the CDR3 DNA reads TGCGCCAGCAGCCAAGATTGGCGGGGAGGGTACACTGAAGCTTTCTTT.